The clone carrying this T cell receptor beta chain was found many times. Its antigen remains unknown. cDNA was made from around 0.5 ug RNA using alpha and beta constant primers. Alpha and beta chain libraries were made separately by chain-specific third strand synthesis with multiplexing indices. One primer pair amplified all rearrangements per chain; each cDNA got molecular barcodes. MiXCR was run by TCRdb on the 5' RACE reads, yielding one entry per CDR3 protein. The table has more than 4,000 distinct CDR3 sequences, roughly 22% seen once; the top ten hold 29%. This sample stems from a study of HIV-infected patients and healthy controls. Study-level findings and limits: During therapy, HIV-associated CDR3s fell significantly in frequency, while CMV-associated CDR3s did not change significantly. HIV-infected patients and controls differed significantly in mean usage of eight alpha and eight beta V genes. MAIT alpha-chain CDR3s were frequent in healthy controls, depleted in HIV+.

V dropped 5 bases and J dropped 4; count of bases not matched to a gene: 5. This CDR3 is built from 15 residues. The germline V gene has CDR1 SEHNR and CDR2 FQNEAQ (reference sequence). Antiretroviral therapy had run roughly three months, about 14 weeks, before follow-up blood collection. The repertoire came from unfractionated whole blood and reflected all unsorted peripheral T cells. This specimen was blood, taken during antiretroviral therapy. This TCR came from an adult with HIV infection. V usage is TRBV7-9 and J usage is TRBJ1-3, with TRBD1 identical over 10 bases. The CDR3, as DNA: TGTGCCAGCAGCCCAGACAGGGGGCGAGGAAACACCATATATTTT. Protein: CASSPDRGRGNTIYF.